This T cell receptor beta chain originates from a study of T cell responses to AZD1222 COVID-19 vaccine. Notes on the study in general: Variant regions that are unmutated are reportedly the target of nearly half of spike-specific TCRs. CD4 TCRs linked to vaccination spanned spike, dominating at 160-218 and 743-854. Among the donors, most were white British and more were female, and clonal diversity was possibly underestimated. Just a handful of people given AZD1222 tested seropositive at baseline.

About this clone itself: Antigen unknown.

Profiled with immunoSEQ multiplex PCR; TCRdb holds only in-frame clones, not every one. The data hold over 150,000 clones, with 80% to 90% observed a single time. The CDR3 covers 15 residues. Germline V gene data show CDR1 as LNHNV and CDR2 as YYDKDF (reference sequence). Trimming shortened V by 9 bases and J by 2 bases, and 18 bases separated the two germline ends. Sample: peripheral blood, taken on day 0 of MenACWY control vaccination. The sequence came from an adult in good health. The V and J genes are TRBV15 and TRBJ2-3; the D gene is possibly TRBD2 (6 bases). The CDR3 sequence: CATSRGLSTTDTQYF. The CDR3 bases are TGTGCCACGTCGCGGGGACTCTCTACCACAGATACGCAGTATTTT.